Below, one T cell receptor beta chain is given with its context. The antigen remains unidentified. The sample comes from a study of OX40 agonist ivuxolimab in advanced cancers. Study-wide background: Given to patients was ivuxolimab, an agonistic anti-OX40 (CD134) antibody.

Sequencing was performed with immunoSEQ multiplex PCR; in TCRdb, only in-frame clones are kept and a portion is missing. In the table there are fewer than 70,000 clones, approximately 90% of which are singletons. Points from the study as a whole: In the 0.1 to 3.0 mg/kg range, CD4+ and CD8+ blood T cells had expanded clonally by week 6. Relatively little clonal expansion, among the lowest observed, appeared in partial responders at 0.1-3.0 mg/kg.

The germline CDR1 and CDR2 sequences are SGHRS and YFSETQ. V trimming: 2 bases; J trimming: 2 bases; junction bases outside the gene matches: 8. This CDR3 contains 17 residues. The gene calls are TRBV5-1 and TRBJ2-1, with 9 positions matching TRBD2. The specimen comprised CD4+ or CD8+ T cells sorted from blood, sampled in a trial of the OX40 agonist ivuxolimab. This sequence originates from an adult with an advanced solid tumor such as melanoma, head and neck, liver or kidney cancer. CDR3 nucleotides: TGCGCCAGCAGCTTACATAGCGGGAGATCGGCCTACAATGAGCAGTTCTTC. Its protein product is CASSLHSGRSAYNEQFF.